This TCR beta chain comes out of a study of blood T cell repertoires in COVID-19. The CDR3 is 15 residues long. V lost 3 bases and J 4 bases, leaving 16 bases between the germline ends. CDR1 DFQATT and CDR2 SNEGSKA come from the germline V gene (reference sequence). Here immunoSEQ multiplex PCR was the method, and the copy in TCRdb shows in-frame clones only, minus some. The sample carries some 290,000 clones, about nine tenths recorded once. Sample: PBMCs or T cells enriched from blood (not recorded which). The rearrangement uses TRBV20-1 and TRBJ1-5; no clear D gene. The origin of this receptor is a woman aged 40 to 50 with acute COVID-19. CDR3 sequence reads: CSASGSRVPNQPQHF. The DNA of the CDR3 is TGCAGTGCTAGTGGGTCGAGGGTTCCGAATCAGCCCCAGCATTTT.